Below, 26 T cell receptor beta chains from the same sample are listed, as sequenced in a study of blood T cell repertoires in COVID-19. Only in-frame clones appear in the TCRdb table, and some are missing; sequencing was by immunoSEQ multiplex PCR. The table includes fewer than 500,000 clones, 81% detected once. Sequenced input: peripheral blood. The source of these receptors is a human donor with acute or convalescent COVID-19. The donor label of this sample is uncertain.

The rearrangement uses TRBV6-5 and TRBJ2-1, with 8 bases that match TRBD2. This CDR3 region has 16 residues. The germline CDR1 and CDR2 sequences are MNHEY and SVGAGI. V was clipped by 2 bases and J by 5 bases; unmatched bases: 8. CDR3 DNA: TGTGCCAGCAGTTACGCTTCGGGAGGGCCCCACAATGAGCAGTTCTTC. This codes for CASSYASGGPHNEQFF.

The chain uses TRBV5-1 and TRBJ2-1; 7 positions agree with TRBD2. This CDR3 region has 16 residues. J gave up 3 bases and V 0 bases, and 6 bases lay outside the gene matches. Germline V CDR1 and CDR2: SGHRS, YFSETQ. The CDR3 spells CASSLEASGNYNEQFF. CDR3 nucleotides: TGCGCCAGCAGCTTGGAGGCTAGCGGAAACTACAATGAGCAGTTCTTC. The full variable domain, its missing parts supplied by reference TRBV5-1 and TRBJ2-1, is KAGVTQTPRYLIKTRGQQVTLSCSPISGHRSVSWYQQTPGQGLQFLFEYFSETQRNKGNFPGRFSGRQFSNSRSEMNVSTLELGDSALYLCASSLEASGNYNEQFFGPGTRLTVL.

The rearrangement uses TRBV5-4 and TRBJ2-7, with 11 nucleotides matching TRBD1. Looked up from germline, CDR1 is SGHNT and CDR2 is YYREEE (reference sequence). V trimming: 4 bases; J trimming: 6 bases; junction bases outside the gene matches: 12. The CDR3 sequence is 16 residues long. The CDR3 here is CASSPGTGGSHREQYF. The CDR3 nucleotides read TGTGCCAGCAGCCCCGGGACAGGGGGTTCTCACCGCGAGCAGTACTTC.

This chain joins TRBV30 and TRBJ1-1; 7 nucleotides align to TRBD1. This CDR3 spans 13 amino acids. Germline V gives CDR1 GTSNPN, CDR2 SVGIG (reference sequence). V shed 3 bases and J 13 bases; nucleotides not matched to a gene: 14. CDR3 region: CAWSLLYTGDRFF. The CDR3 nucleotides are TGTGCCTGGAGCTTGCTGTACACAGGGGACCGTTTCTTT.

The J gene is TRBJ2-7, the V gene TRBV3-1 (or the pseudogene TRBV3-2); D is unclear. Germline loops: CDR1 LGHDT, CDR2 YNNKEL (reference sequence). This CDR3 comprises 14 residues. V was pared by 1 base and J by 0 bases, with 7 bases between. Written as DNA, the CDR3 is TGTGCCAGCAGCCAAGGTCCAGTCTCCTACGAGCAGTACTTC. It encodes CASSQGPVSYEQYF.

This sequence joins TRBV6-5 and TRBJ1-1; D is ambiguous. The CDR3 is 12 residues long. The V gene's germline CDR1 is MNHEY and CDR2 SVGAGI. V shed 7 bases and J shed 1 base, with 7 bases lying between them. Here the CDR3 reads CASTLPNTEAFF. The DNA of the CDR3 is TGTGCCAGCACTCTCCCGAACACTGAAGCTTTCTTT.

The chain links TRBV2 to TRBJ2-2; a weak D match, TRBD2 (6 bases). Trimming stripped 4 bases from V and 6 bases from J, with 18 bases between. Germline V gene data show CDR1 as SNHLY and CDR2 as FYNNEI. There are 16 residues in the CDR3. Here the CDR3 DNA reads TGTGCCAGCAGTGTTCGAGATGTGACTAGTTCCGGGGAGCTGTTTTTT. It is translated as CASSVRDVTSSGELFF. The full variable domain, its missing parts supplied by reference TRBV2 and TRBJ2-2, is EPEVTQTPSHQVTQMGQEVILRCVPISNHLYFYWYRQILGQKVEFLVSFYNNEISEKSEIFDDQFSVERPDGSNFTLKIRSTKLEDSAMYFCASSVRDVTSSGELFFGEGSRLTVL.

The chain employs TRBV2 and TRBJ2-2, with 7 bases that match TRBD1. The CDR3 is 12 amino acids. The germline CDR1 and CDR2 sequences are SNHLY and FYNNEI. Unmatched junction bases numbered 2, after V lost 5 bases and J lost 8 bases. The CDR3 DNA reads TGTGCCAGCAGTCCGGACAGGGGGGAGCTGTTTTTT. It codes for CASSPDRGELFF.

V gene TRBV6-5 combines with J gene TRBJ1-6; D perhaps matches TRBD1 (5 bases). The CDR3 has 15 amino acids. The ends were cut back, 4 bases at V and 8 bases at J, with 15 bases in the middle. CDR1 is MNHEY and CDR2 is SVGAGI in the germline V gene. This CDR3 is CASSLQVMVDSPLHF. The CDR3 DNA follows: TGTGCCAGCAGTTTACAGGTTATGGTCGATTCACCCCTCCACTTT.

This chain connects TRBV28 to TRBJ2-3; D is uncertain. Trimming took 4 bases from V and 0 from J, leaving 8 bases between them. The V gene's germline CDR1 is MDHEN and CDR2 SYDVKM. The CDR3 has 14 amino acids. The CDR3 here is CASSSPSSTDTQYF. In nucleotides, the CDR3 is TGTGCCAGCAGTTCCCCTTCTAGCACAGATACGCAGTATTTT.

The chain is built from TRBV7-2 and TRBJ2-7; 8 bases are shared with TRBD2. V lost 4 bases and J lost 6; bases outside the gene matches: 11. The CDR3 spans 15 residues. Germline V lookup: CDR1 SGHTA, CDR2 FQGNSA. Here the CDR3 DNA reads TGTGCCAGCAGCTCACCCGGGGGGGGTTGGGGCGAGCAGTACTTC. Its translation is CASSSPGGGWGEQYF.

This sequence joins TRBV7-8 and TRBJ2-3; 9 nucleotides align to TRBD1. The CDR3 is 18 amino acids. V was pared by 1 base and J by 4 bases, with 12 bases of the junction left unmatched. Germline values: CDR1 SGHVS, CDR2 FQNEAQ. Here the CDR3 reads CASSLGYTGTGRSDTQYF. CDR3 DNA sequence: TGTGCCAGCAGCTTAGGATACACCGGGACAGGGAGGTCAGATACGCAGTATTTT. The full variable domain, completed using reference TRBV7-8 and TRBJ2-3, is GAGVSQSPRYKVAKRGQDVALRCDPISGHVSLFWYQQALGQGPEFLTYFQNEAQLDKSGLPSDRFFAERPEGSVSTLKIQRTQQEDSAVYLCASSLGYTGTGRSDTQYFGPGTRLTVL.

This chain joins TRBV19 and TRBJ1-5; weak D call: TRBD1 (6 bases). The ends were cut back, 3 bases at V and 7 bases at J, with 13 bases in the middle. The length of the CDR3 is 14 residues. The germline gives CDR1 LNHDA, CDR2 SQIVND (reference sequence). CDR3 DNA sequence: TGTGCCAGTAGTATCCCACAGGGAAACCAGCCCCAGCATTTT. It yields the protein CASSIPQGNQPQHF. Full variable domain (remainder filled in from reference TRBV19 and TRBJ1-5): DGGITQSPKYLFRKEGQNVTLSCEQNLNHDAMYWYRQDPGQGLRLIYYSQIVNDFQKGDIAEGYSVSREKKESFPLTVTSAQKNPTAFYLCASSIPQGNQPQHFGDGTRLSIL.

J is TRBJ1-2 and V is TRBV3-1 (or the pseudogene TRBV3-2), with D hard to call. The germline gives CDR1 LGHDT, CDR2 YNNKEL (reference sequence). Trimming removed 0 bases from V and 7 bases from J, with 9 bases in between. The CDR3 length is 13 residues. In nucleotides, the CDR3 is TGTGCCAGCAGCCAAGATAGGCGGGTTGGCTACACCTTC. Translated: CASSQDRRVGYTF.

The chain uses TRBV4-1 and TRBJ2-1; TRBD1 agrees at 8 bases. This CDR3 is 16 amino acids long. Germline CDR1 and CDR2: MGHRA and YSYEKL. V lost 3 bases to trimming and J lost 1 base; unmatched junction nucleotides: 5. The CDR3 bases are TGCGCCAGCAGCCAGAGGACAGGGAGTTCCTACAATGAGCAGTTCTTC. Its protein is CASSQRTGSSYNEQFF.

This rearrangement joins TRBV9 to TRBJ1-1; possibly TRBD1 for D (6 bases). The V and J ends lost 3 bases and 4 bases respectively, with 16 bases between them. The V gene's germline CDR1 is SGDLS and CDR2 YYNGEE. The CDR3 totals 15 residues. Here the CDR3 reads CASSGGGTTGTEAFF. The CDR3 DNA follows: TGTGCCAGCAGCGGGGGGGGCACAACGGGCACTGAAGCTTTCTTT.

The rearrangement uses TRBV3-1 (or the pseudogene TRBV3-2) and TRBJ2-6; no firm D call. Trimming took 6 bases from V and 2 from J, leaving 5 bases between them. The CDR3 is made up of 13 amino acids. The germline gives CDR1 LGHDT, CDR2 YNNKEL (reference sequence). The CDR3 DNA reads TGTGCCAGCAGGGGCCCTGGGGCCAACGTCCTGACTTTC. As protein: CASRGPGANVLTF.

This rearrangement joins TRBV30 to TRBJ1-1; TRBD1 matches at 7 bases. Germline values: CDR1 GTSNPN, CDR2 SVGIG (reference sequence). The CDR3 has 16 amino acids. The ends lost 0 bases at V and 3 bases at J; junction bases unmatched: 10. In nucleotides, the CDR3 is TGTGCCTGGAGTGTACTAGGGGGCGGATGGTACACTGAAGCTTTCTTT. Its translation is CAWSVLGGGWYTEAFF.

The count of this clone is one. V is TRBV2 and J is TRBJ2-1; 8 nucleotides agree with TRBD2. The length of the CDR3 is 15 residues. Germline V gene sequence: CDR1 SNHLY, CDR2 FYNNEI. After removal of 4 bases from V and 1 base from J, the junction contained 3 bases not matched to a gene. The CDR3 reads CASSAAGASYNEQFF. The CDR3 DNA sequence: TGTGCCAGCAGTGCAGCGGGAGCGTCCTACAATGAGCAGTTCTTC.

V is TRBV28 and J is TRBJ1-1; maybe TRBD1 (5 bases). Trimming cost V 4 bases and J 1 base, with 16 bases left between them. Germline V gene data show CDR1 as MDHEN and CDR2 as SYDVKM. There are 16 residues in the CDR3. The CDR3 here is CASSSTRQLGNTEAFF. Here the CDR3 DNA reads TGTGCCAGCAGTTCCACAAGACAGTTAGGGAACACTGAAGCTTTCTTT.

In its sample, this clone was seen a few times. The J gene is TRBJ2-1, the V gene TRBV7-6, with 9 bases lining up with TRBD2. Trimming took 4 bases from V and 5 from J; bases not matched to a gene: 9. CDR3 size: 16 residues. Germline CDR1 SGHVS, CDR2 FNYEAQ. The CDR3 loop is CASSSQLAGRNNEQFF. CDR3 nucleotides: TGTGCCAGCAGCTCCCAACTAGCGGGTAGGAACAATGAGCAGTTCTTC.

This rearrangement joins TRBV7-8 to TRBJ2-1; no clear D. CDR3 length: 15 amino acids. V dropped 5 bases and J dropped 0 bases, with 11 bases sitting between them. CDR1 SGHVS and CDR2 FQNEAQ come from the germline V gene. The CDR3 region has the DNA TGTGCCAGCAGCCCGCGACTGGGCTCCTACAATGAGCAGTTCTTC. Its translation: CASSPRLGSYNEQFF.

This clone was counted between two and nine times. The rearrangement uses TRBV2 and TRBJ1-4; tentative D call: TRBD1 (5 bases). The CDR3 contains 13 residues. Trimming removed 8 bases from V and 8 bases from J, with 15 bases in between. Per germline, CDR1 SNHLY and CDR2 FYNNEI. CDR3 amino acids: CASSRAGREKLFF. The CDR3 coding sequence is TGTGCCAGCTCCCGGGCAGGGCGCGAAAAACTGTTTTTT.

The chain links TRBV7-2 to TRBJ2-5; TRBD2 matches 7 bases. The CDR3 has 17 amino acids. V lost 1 base, J lost 2 bases, and 10 bases stayed unmatched. CDR1 is SGHTA, CDR2 FQGNSA, per germline. CDR3 sequence (DNA): TGTGCCAGCAGCTTAGTCGTTTCGGCTAGCGGACAAGAGACCCAGTACTTC. Protein product: CASSLVVSASGQETQYF.

This chain uses TRBV7-2 with TRBJ1-5, with D perhaps matching TRBD1 (5 bases). The CDR3 runs 15 residues. Germline-derived CDR1 and CDR2 are SGHTA and FQGNSA. Trimming shortened V by 0 bases and J by 5 bases, and 11 bases separated the two germline ends. CDR3 amino acids: CASSLALRVDQPQHF. The CDR3 coding sequence is TGTGCCAGCAGCTTAGCGCTCAGGGTCGATCAGCCCCAGCATTTT.

The V and J genes are TRBV6-5 and TRBJ1-2; no clear D. CDR1 is MNHEY, CDR2 SVGAGI, per germline. The CDR3 extends over 14 amino acids. Trimming left V 6 bases short and J 3 bases short, with 14 bases between. Here the CDR3 DNA reads TGTGCCAGCAGCCGATGGGAGGTAGACTATGGCTACACCTTC. Residues: CASSRWEVDYGYTF.